The 9 T cell receptor beta chains in this list originate from one sample, sequenced in a study of shared clonotypes between healthy human individuals. Using immunoSEQ multiplex PCR, the repertoire was profiled, and TCRdb retains in-frame clones only, with some absent. The sample has about 2.2 million clones, around 93% seen once. CD45RO negativity and positive selection for CCR7 defined naive CD8 cells, a population that excluded terminally differentiated effector memory CD45RA+ cells. The sample taken for sequencing was naive CD8+ T cells from PBMCs. The receptors originated from a man younger than 35 in good health. Some clones in this sample may be carry-over from other donors' samples.

The chain employs TRBV28 and TRBJ2-1, with 7 bases that match TRBD2. Germline CDR1 and CDR2: MDHEN and SYDVKM. The CDR3 is 14 amino acids. With V trimmed by 3 bases and J by 8 bases, 7 bases remained unmatched. The CDR3 DNA is TGTGCCAGCAGTTTTCGGGACTACGCCGATGAGCAGTTCTTC. Its translation: CASSFRDYADEQFF.

V is TRBV7-6 and J is TRBJ1-1; D not resolved. This CDR3 is 13 amino acids long. Trimming removed 2 bases at V and 4 bases at J, with 8 bases between. Germline CDR1 SGHVS, CDR2 FNYEAQ. The CDR3 reads CASSLSGITEAFF. The CDR3 DNA is TGTGCCAGCAGCTTATCCGGCATCACTGAAGCTTTCTTT. Using reference TRBV7-6 and TRBJ1-1 for the parts outside the CDR3, the full variable domain is GAGVSQSPRYKVTKRGQDVALRCDPISGHVSLYWYRQALGQGPEFLTYFNYEAQQDKSGLPNDRFSAERPEGSISTLTIQRTEQRDSAMYRCASSLSGITEAFFGQGTRLTVV.

J is TRBJ2-5 and V is TRBV7-6; D possibly corresponds to TRBD2 (5 bases). This CDR3 has 15 residues. Trimming pared 1 base from V and 5 bases from J, leaving 14 bases between. The germline V gene encodes CDR1 SGHVS and CDR2 FNYEAQ. The CDR3 bases are TGTGCCAGCAGCTTAGGAGCGGAGTATGGCGAGACCCAGTACTTC. Its protein product is CASSLGAEYGETQYF.

The chain couples TRBV28 to TRBJ1-2; TRBD1 is a possible D gene (6 bases). Germline CDR1 reads MDHEN; CDR2 reads SYDVKM. Trimming stripped 4 bases from V and 4 bases from J, with 13 bases between. The CDR3 has 14 residues. The CDR3: CASSSPHRAYGYTF. CDR3 sequence (DNA): TGTGCCAGCAGTTCCCCCCACAGGGCCTATGGCTACACCTTC.

A note on this clone: Other DNA sequences within the sample encode an identical CDR3. This sequence joins TRBV11-2 and TRBJ2-1; no reliable D call. With 1 base removed from V and 10 bases from J, the gap between germline ends came to 2 bases. From germline, CDR1 is SGHAT and CDR2 FQNNGV. This CDR3 has 10 residues. The CDR3 sequence is CASSLVEQFF. DNA of the CDR3: TGTGCCAGCAGCTTAGTGGAGCAGTTCTTC.

The rearrangement joins TRBV4-2 to TRBJ2-7; maybe TRBD2 (6 bases). Germline CDR1 reads LGHNA; CDR2 reads YNFKEQ. This CDR3 is built from 14 residues. V was trimmed by 1 base and J by 1 base, leaving 8 bases between them. DNA of the CDR3: TGTGCCAGCAGCCAAGCTCTAGCGTCCTACGAGCAGTACTTC. It codes for CASSQALASYEQYF.

This chain links TRBV27 with TRBJ1-1; TRBD1 might be the D (5 bases). Germline V gene sequence: CDR1 MNHEY, CDR2 SMNVEV (reference sequence). With 0 bases removed from V and 10 bases from J, the gap between germline ends came to 15 bases. The CDR3 runs 14 residues. This chain's CDR3 is CASSLSWGAPGAFF. In DNA form, the CDR3 reads TGTGCCAGCAGTTTATCCTGGGGCGCTCCTGGAGCTTTCTTT.

The genes are TRBV5-5 and TRBJ2-7; D not certain. Germline V gene sequence: CDR1 SGHKS, CDR2 YYEKEE (reference sequence). The ends were cut back, 1 base at V and 2 bases at J, with 7 bases in the middle. The CDR3 consists of 13 residues. The CDR3 nucleotides read TGTGCCAGCAGCTTGCAATCGGCCTACGAGCAGTACTTC. Amino acids: CASSLQSAYEQYF. Drawing the rest from reference TRBV5-5 and TRBJ2-7, the complete variable domain is DAGVTQSPTHLIKTRGQQVTLRCSPISGHKSVSWYQQVLGQGPQFIFQYYEKEERGRGNFPDRFSARQFPNYSSELNVNALLLGDSALYLCASSLQSAYEQYFGPGTRLTVT.

This chain joins TRBV5-6 and TRBJ1-1; D is ambiguous. The CDR3 consists of 14 residues. The V gene lost 0 bases and the J gene lost 5 bases, with 11 bases spanning the gap. The germline gives CDR1 SGHDT, CDR2 YYEEEE. CDR3 residues: CASSLDLMRTEAFF. CDR3 nucleotides: TGTGCCAGCAGCTTGGACCTCATGCGGACTGAAGCTTTCTTT.